The T cell receptor (beta chain) under discussion was sequenced for a study of human T cells and chemical hapten exposure. This clonotype was seen only a few times. CDR1 and CDR2 (germline): MDHEN, SYDVKM. This CDR3 has 15 amino acids. V was pared by 7 bases and J by 0 bases, with 5 bases of the junction left unmatched. TCRdb reprocessed the RACE reads via MiXCR and lists one record per CDR3 protein. The sample includes almost 40,000 distinct CDR3 sequences, approximately 9.5% of them seen just once. Noted time point: patch test 3, about 24 weeks after DPC sensitization. Treatment given: therapeutic diphenylcyclopropenone sensitization with weekly scalp DPC. The starting material, unfractionated whole blood, was used for total RNA extraction. Staff drew blood before applying each patch test.

The sequencing here drew on whole blood, taken in connection with sensitization to the hapten diphenylcyclopropenone (DPC). The chain links TRBV28 to TRBJ2-1; 8 bases are shared with TRBD1. The clonotype comes from a man aged 50 or older with alopecia areata. Some clones in this sample may be carry-over from other donors' samples. CDR3 coding DNA: TGTGCCAGCACCAGGGACAGGAGCTCCTACAATGAGCAGTTCTTC. This encodes CASTRDRSSYNEQFF.